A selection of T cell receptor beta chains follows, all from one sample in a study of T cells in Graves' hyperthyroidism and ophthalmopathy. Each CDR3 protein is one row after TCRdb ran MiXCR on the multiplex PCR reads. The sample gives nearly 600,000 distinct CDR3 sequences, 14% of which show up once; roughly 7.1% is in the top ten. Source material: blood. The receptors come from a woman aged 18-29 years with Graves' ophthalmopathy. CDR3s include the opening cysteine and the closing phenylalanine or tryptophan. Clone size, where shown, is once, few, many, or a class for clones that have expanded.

CASCPGGEGNEQFF TRBV19 few TRBJ2-1
CASSSLTSGRGNEQFF TRBV11-3 many TRBJ2-1
CASSLGAGGPIDEQFF TRBV7-9 many TRBJ2-1
CATGQGLSSYNEQFF TRBV24-1 - TRBJ2-1
CASSHALAGEYNEQFF TRBV11-2 - TRBJ2-1
CAISEPSTSGSPIQYF TRBV10-3 many TRBJ2-4
CASSPPGYDSPLHF TRBV4-1 - TRBJ1-6
CSASNRQGRYQETQYF TRBV20-1 - TRBJ2-5
CASISPVGGLAGTDTQYF TRBV2 - TRBJ2-3
CAWNDDLDRGGYTF TRBV30 many TRBJ1-2
CASSSAVDRVGYGYTF TRBV7-9 - TRBJ1-2
CSAAQRAQAGFSSYNEQFF TRBV20-1 - TRBJ2-1
CASSDRVGGFVAKNIQYF TRBV28 many TRBJ2-4
CSARDPAGSDTQYF TRBV20-1 many TRBJ2-3
CASGQWNTEAFF TRBV12-3/TRBV12-4 many TRBJ1-1
CASRPGTGAPLNEKLFF TRBV12-3/TRBV12-4 few TRBJ1-4
CASTGDTEAFF TRBV25-1 - TRBJ1-1
CSASPNRVHNYGYTF TRBV20-1 many TRBJ1-2
CASSYIRAGGPHEQYF TRBV6-6 many TRBJ2-7
CASRPGTGVDYGYTF TRBV6-1 many TRBJ1-2
CASSPTDRGGYGYTF TRBV3-1 many TRBJ1-2
CASSGGLADNEQFF TRBV7-2 many TRBJ2-1
CASSLKGDWLAGTSSYEQYF TRBV28 many TRBJ2-7
CASSITNTGELFF TRBV7-9 few TRBJ2-2
CASSLGSSNTEAFF TRBV4-3 many TRBJ1-1
CASSLAGDRGNIQYF TRBV7-9 many TRBJ2-4
CASSQNVAGGVRETQYF TRBV4-1 - TRBJ2-5
CASSSQPSGPWADEQFF TRBV6-2/TRBV6-3 many TRBJ2-1
CASSVEGGAGYEQYF TRBV9 - TRBJ2-7
CATSRLPLPGQGDLQPQHF TRBV15 - TRBJ1-5